This TCR beta chain was obtained from a study of Graves' ophthalmopathy and Graves' hyperthyroidism. Hyperthyroidism was classified as stable if no ophthalmopathy occurred within 18 months of follow-up. PBMCs came from 7.5 to 10 ml of fresh peripheral blood. This clonotype was seen repeatedly, ten times or more. The CDR3 is made up of 17 amino acids. Trimming left V 3 bases short and J 1 base short, with 15 bases between. CDR3 regions of TCR beta were amplified from RNA transcripts. HTBI primers were employed in first-round RT-PCR, then a second-round multiplex PCR followed. One entry per CDR3 protein, called by TCRdb with MiXCR from the multiplex PCR reads. This sample has hundreds of thousands of distinct CDR3 sequences, with around a fifth found just once.

Sequences were obtained from peripheral blood. The chain combines TRBV12-3 or TRBV12-4 with TRBJ2-2; D might be TRBD1 (6 bases). The TCR sequence derives from a woman younger than 35 with stable Graves' hyperthyroidism. The DNA for the CDR3 is TGTGCCAGCAGTTTTCAGGGAATACAGGGGAACACCGGGGAGCTGTTTTTT. This encodes CASSFQGIQGNTGELFF.